This TCR beta chain was identified during a study of T cells in Graves' hyperthyroidism and ophthalmopathy. Amplification targeted TCR beta CDR3 regions from RNA transcripts. First-round RT-PCR of the TCR CDR3 relied on the HTBI primer set. TCRdb re-analysed the multiplex PCR reads in MiXCR, keeping a single row per CDR3 protein. The sample holds hundreds of thousands of distinct CDR3 sequences; 15% to 20% are singletons and the top ten take over 15%. The junction had 18 bases not matched to a gene; V was cut back by 4 bases and J by 6 bases. The CDR3 sequence is 19 residues long. Germline V lookup: CDR1 LNHNV, CDR2 YYDKDF (reference sequence). Patients with uncontrolled infections, other autoimmune diseases, pregnancy or lactation were excluded. Extraction of PBMCs used 8 to 10 ml of fresh peripheral blood.

This clonotype was obtained from a woman in her fifties or sixties with Graves' hyperthyroidism that later progressed to Graves' ophthalmopathy. Sequenced input: blood. The chain combines TRBV15 with TRBJ2-7, with 13 bases aligning to TRBD2. CDR3 sequence: CATSTSVGYTSGGAGEQYF. Here the CDR3 DNA reads TGTGCCACCAGCACCTCCGTCGGTTATACTAGCGGGGGGGCGGGCGAGCAGTACTTC.